This T cell receptor (beta chain) was sequenced for a study of blood T cell repertoires in COVID-19 (TCRdb year 2020). Context from the whole study: Samples covering the acute and convalescent phases of COVID-19 were provided by collaborators in the United States, Italy and Spain. A freely available public database, intended as a resource for researchers studying the immune response to SARS-CoV-2, is where the repertoires were released. The material from the prospective study consisted of cDNA or gDNA derived from T cells, B-cell-depleted T cells, or PBMCs. Sample metadata almost always included a de-identified subject ID, COVID-19 status, age in years and sex. Where available, HLA class I and class II types were taken from metadata supplied by the sample provider and were not determined by assay-based typing. Deeply sampled blood TCRbeta repertoires from subjects exposed to, actively infected with, or recovered from COVID-19 were included in the dataset. Samples came from the ongoing ImmuneRACE study (first 160 participants) plus 1,254 subjects from 6 global collaborators.

TCRbeta CDR3 regions were amplified from genomic DNA using the immunoSEQ Assay, a bias-controlled multiplex PCR. Concerning the study's data processing: The number of nucleated cells in each sample was estimated from the amplification of reference gene primers within the assay. To quantify the absolute abundance of each unique TCRbeta CDR3 rearrangement, sequence reads were collapsed and filtered. For each sample, productive Simpson clonality was calculated by taking the square root of Simpson's diversity index across productive rearrangements. What TCRdb holds here is the immuneACCESS table cut down to in-frame rearrangements. Part of the clones is not present; checked against another copy, under half of the missing clones reflect an unresolved V gene, and the others are unexplained. Clonal size and the V and J genes are those of that table, whereas D and trimming came from the DNA. This sample gives roughly 330,000 clones in total; approximately 88% of them show up just once. The ten largest clones represent around 4% of the sample.

Collaborating institutions collected whole blood in K2EDTA tubes following their own protocols. For TCRbeta analysis, collaborators shipped samples in one of three forms: frozen whole blood, isolated PBMCs, or DNA extracted from either of those sample types. Worth noting for this clone: Its target antigen remains unknown. No quality values exist for individual bases; no much larger clone is one base distant.

V and J lose 4 bases and 6 bases, and a span of 15 bases separates them. From cysteine to phenylalanine, the CDR3 is 15 amino acids long. The retained sequence is limited to the CDR3, 45 bases, with the frame set at the first base. Taken from the germline V gene, the CDR1 and CDR2 loops are SGHTA and FQGNSA. Results the study describes overall, beyond this receptor: The quantity of clinical and demographic metadata differed by source and by participant and was supplied without curation.

Specimen: peripheral blood. The clonotype originates from a woman aged 45-65 years with active or convalescent COVID-19. The rearrangement joined TRBV7-2 to TRBJ2-2; the best D guess is TRBD1, with 6 bases matching. CDR3 loop: CASSSAGVGAGELFF. At the DNA level, the sequence is TGTGCCAGCAGCTCCGCAGGGGTTGGGGCCGGGGAGCTGTTTTTT.